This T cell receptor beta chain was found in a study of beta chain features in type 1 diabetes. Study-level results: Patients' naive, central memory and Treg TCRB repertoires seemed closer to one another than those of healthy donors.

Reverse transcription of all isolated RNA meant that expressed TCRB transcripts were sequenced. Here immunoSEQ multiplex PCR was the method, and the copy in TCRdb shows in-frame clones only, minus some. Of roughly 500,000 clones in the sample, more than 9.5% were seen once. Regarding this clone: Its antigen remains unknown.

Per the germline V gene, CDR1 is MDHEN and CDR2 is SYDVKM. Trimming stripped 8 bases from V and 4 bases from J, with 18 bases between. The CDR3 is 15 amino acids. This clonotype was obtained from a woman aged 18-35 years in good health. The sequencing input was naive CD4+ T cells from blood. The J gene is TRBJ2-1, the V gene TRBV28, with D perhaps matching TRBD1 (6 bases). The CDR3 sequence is CASAPPGRGYNEQFF. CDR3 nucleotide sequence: TGTGCCAGCGCCCCTCCGGGTAGGGGGTACAATGAGCAGTTCTTC.